Below, 11 T cell receptor beta chains from the same sample are listed, as sequenced in a study of cytomegalovirus exposure and HLA in healthy donors. In the PCR, 60 Vbeta and 13 Jbeta primers were used. Clones were sequenced by immunoSEQ multiplex PCR, and TCRdb holds only the in-frame ones, with some missing. Of 210,000 or so clones in the sample, 77% are singletons; the top ten hold around 2.9%. The sequenced sample was PBMCs. These receptors were obtained from a woman aged 60-75 years in good health and CMV-seropositive.

CDR3 nucleotides: TGTGCCAGCAGCTCCGACATGCGCCTCAATCAGCCCCAGCATTTT. This sequence encodes CASSSDMRLNQPQHF. The chain has TRBV7-2 and TRBJ1-5; D call uncertain. Trimming removed 4 bases at V and 3 bases at J, with 13 bases between. Germline CDR1 reads SGHTA; CDR2 reads FQGNSA. This CDR3 has 15 residues.

V usage is TRBV19 and J usage is TRBJ2-1; D call uncertain. Germline CDR1 reads LNHDA; CDR2 reads SQIVND (reference sequence). The CDR3 runs 13 residues. V lost 4 bases to trimming and J lost 2 bases, with 6 bases between them. CDR3 in DNA: TGTGCCAGTAGTACCTCTACCTACAATGAGCAGTTCTTC. Translated: CASSTSTYNEQFF.

This clone appeared a few times. The rearrangement uses TRBV7-9 and TRBJ1-1, with TRBD1 as a possible D gene (6 bases). V shed 3 bases and J shed 1 base, with 12 bases lying between them. CDR1 is SEHNR and CDR2 is FQNEAQ in the germline V gene (reference sequence). This CDR3 contains 15 residues. Here the CDR3 DNA reads TGTGCCAGCAGCTTCTTCGGACAGAGGAACACTGAAGCTTTCTTT. Its protein is CASSFFGQRNTEAFF.

V and J are TRBV5-1 and TRBJ1-1, with 10 bases identical to TRBD1. The trim removed 4 bases at V and 4 bases at J, leaving 7 bases unmatched. Germline V gene data show CDR1 as SGHRS and CDR2 as YFSETQ. This CDR3 has 15 residues. The CDR3 protein is CASSPPRTGGTEAFF. In DNA, the CDR3 is TGCGCCAGCAGCCCCCCGAGGACAGGGGGCACTGAAGCTTTCTTT.

V usage is TRBV18 and J usage is TRBJ1-4, with 10 bases lining up with TRBD1. This CDR3 contains 15 residues. Unmatched junction bases numbered 2, after V lost 2 bases and J lost 5 bases. Germline V CDR1 and CDR2: KGHSH, LQKENI. The CDR3 DNA sequence: TGTGCCAGCTCACCAATGGGACAGGGGAATGAAAAACTGTTTTTT. Its translation: CASSPMGQGNEKLFF.

The chain couples TRBV25-1 to TRBJ1-4; 11 positions agree with TRBD1. Germline V gene sequence: CDR1 MGHDK, CDR2 SYGVNS. The CDR3 length is 16 residues. J was trimmed by 8 bases and V by 3 bases; bases with no gene match: 8. This CDR3 reads CASSEGGTGGREKLFF. The CDR3 nucleotides are TGTGCCAGCAGTGAGGGAGGGACAGGGGGTCGGGAAAAACTGTTTTTT.

This chain uses TRBV28 with TRBJ2-7; 11 positions match TRBD1. With 5 bases clipped from V and 3 bases from J, the junction kept 12 bases outside the gene matches. Germline V gives CDR1 MDHEN, CDR2 SYDVKM. CDR3 length: 17 amino acids. CDR3 DNA sequence: TGTGCCAGCAGTATTATATTGGGGACAGGGGGGGGCTACGAGCAGTACTTC. The encoded protein is CASSIILGTGGGYEQYF.

This CDR3 is CASNRQGGNSPLHF. The CDR3 DNA sequence: TGTGCCAGTAACCGACAGGGCGGAAATTCACCCCTCCACTTT. The genes are TRBV19 and TRBJ1-6, with TRBD1 matching over 7 bases. The junction had 7 bases not matched to a gene; V was cut back by 7 bases and J by 7 bases. Germline lookup yields CDR1 LNHDA and CDR2 SQIVND (reference sequence). The CDR3 has 14 residues. The whole variable domain, remainder taken from reference TRBV19 and TRBJ1-6, is DGGITQSPKYLFRKEGQNVTLSCEQNLNHDAMYWYRQDPGQGLRLIYYSQIVNDFQKGDIAEGYSVSREKKESFPLTVTSAQKNPTAFYLCASNRQGGNSPLHFGNGTRLTVT.

The chain joins TRBV19 to TRBJ1-5; tentatively, D is TRBD1 (5 bases). Trimming left V 4 bases short and J 7 bases short, with 11 bases between. Germline CDR1 LNHDA, CDR2 SQIVND (reference sequence). The CDR3 length is 13 residues. The CDR3 here is CASSTSGEQPQHF. CDR3 nucleotides: TGTGCCAGTAGTACTTCGGGGGAACAGCCCCAGCATTTT.

In DNA form, the CDR3 reads TGCGCCAGCAGCCCTGGCGGCTTCTCAACTAATGAAAAACTGTTTTTT. Translation gives CASSPGGFSTNEKLFF. The chain uses TRBV5-1 and TRBJ1-4, with unresolved D. Trimming cost V 4 bases and J 0 bases, with 13 bases left between them. Germline V gives CDR1 SGHRS, CDR2 YFSETQ. This CDR3 has 16 residues. Full variable domain (rest looked up from reference TRBV5-1 and TRBJ1-4): KAGVTQTPRYLIKTRGQQVTLSCSPISGHRSVSWYQQTPGQGLQFLFEYFSETQRNKGNFPGRFSGRQFSNSRSEMNVSTLELGDSALYLCASSPGGFSTNEKLFFGSGTQLSVL.

This clone was observed a handful of times. V gene TRBV6-5 combines with J gene TRBJ2-5; TRBD2 aligns across 11 bases. This CDR3 comprises 14 residues. The V segment lost 3 bases and the J segment 7 bases; nucleotides outside the gene matches: 4. Germline loops: CDR1 MNHEY, CDR2 SVGAGI. CDR3 bases: TGTGCCAGCAGTTATAGCGGGAGGGCCGGGACCCAGTACTTC. Translation gives CASSYSGRAGTQYF.